These 5 T cell receptor beta chains originate from one sample sequenced in a study of T cells expressing NK-cell markers. One entry per CDR3 protein, without DNA, is what TCRdb gives after re-calling the 5' RACE reads. The sample table includes around 140,000 distinct CDR3 sequences. Sequenced: blood T cells: a sorted CD56 or NKG2C T cell subset, CD4+ or CD8+ T cells, or bulk PBMC T cells (not recorded which). All receptors derive from a man aged 18 to 30 in good health.

The V call is TRBV29-1, the J call TRBJ2-6; absent DNA, TCRdb's TRBD1 call cannot be checked. The CDR3 has 17 amino acids. Germline lookup yields CDR1 SQVTM and CDR2 ANQGSEA. The CDR3 sequence: CSVDNTGGNSGANVLTF.

The chain uses TRBV4-1 and TRBJ1-1. There are 14 residues in the CDR3. Germline V gene sequence: CDR1 MGHRA, CDR2 YSYEKL. The CDR3 protein is CASTHREVNTEAFF.

This chain joins TRBV4-1 and TRBJ2-1; the TCRdb D gene call, TRBD2, has no DNA to confirm it. The germline CDR1 and CDR2 sequences are MGHRA and YSYEKL. CDR3 length: 16 amino acids. CDR3 amino acids: CASSSRTSGLYNEQFF.

This chain uses TRBV7-6 with TRBJ2-5; the D call from TCRdb, TRBD1, cannot be confirmed without DNA. Germline V gene lookup returns CDR1 SGHVS and CDR2 FNYEAQ. The CDR3 is made up of 14 amino acids. CDR3 loop: CASSLGGGQETQYF. The full variable domain, in which reference TRBV7-6 and TRBJ2-5 provide the parts outside the CDR3, is GAGVSQSPRYKVTKRGQDVALRCDPISGHVSLYWYRQALGQGPEFLTYFNYEAQQDKSGLPNDRFSAERPEGSISTLTIQRTEQRDSAMYRCASSLGGGQETQYFGPGTRLLVL.

This rearrangement joins TRBV27 to TRBJ1-2. This CDR3 has 14 amino acids. Germline V gene lookup returns CDR1 MNHEY and CDR2 SMNVEV (reference sequence). The CDR3 region is CASSPRREPSGYTF.